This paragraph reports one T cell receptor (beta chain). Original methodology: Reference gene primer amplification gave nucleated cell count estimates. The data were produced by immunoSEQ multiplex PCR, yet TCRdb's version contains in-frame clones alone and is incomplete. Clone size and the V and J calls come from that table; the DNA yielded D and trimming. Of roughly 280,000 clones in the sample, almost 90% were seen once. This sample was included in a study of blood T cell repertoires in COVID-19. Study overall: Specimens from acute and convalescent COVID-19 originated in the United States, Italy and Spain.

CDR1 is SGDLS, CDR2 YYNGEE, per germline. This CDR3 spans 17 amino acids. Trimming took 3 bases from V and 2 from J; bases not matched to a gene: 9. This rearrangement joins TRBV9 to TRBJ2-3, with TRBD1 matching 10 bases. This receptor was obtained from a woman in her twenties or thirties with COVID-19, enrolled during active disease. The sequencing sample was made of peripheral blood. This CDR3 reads CASSARQTGGVTDTQYF. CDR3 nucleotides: TGTGCCAGCAGCGCCCGCCAGACAGGGGGCGTCACAGATACGCAGTATTTT.